One and the same sample provided the 31 T cell receptor beta chains below, sequenced in a study of CD8+CD57+ T cells in acquired aplastic anemia. The template for TCR beta VDJ and CDR3 sequence profiling was genomic DNA. TCRdb analysed the reads with MiXCR anew, one entry per CDR3 protein. The table includes about 400,000 distinct CDR3 sequences, roughly 68% detected once. Sequences were obtained from sorted CD4+, CD8+, or CD8+CD57+ T cells (not recorded which) from PBMCs. These receptors originate from a human donor in good health, serving as a control.

This chain uses TRBV29-1 with TRBJ1-5; TRBD1 matches at 7 bases. The CDR3 sequence is 14 residues long. Germline CDR1 SQVTM, CDR2 ANQGSEA. V lost 4 bases to trimming and J lost 5 bases; unmatched junction nucleotides: 8. The CDR3, as DNA: TGCAGCGTTGCGGTTGGGCAGGGGGATCAGCCCCAGCATTTT. This gives the protein CSVAVGQGDQPQHF.

This clonotype was seen ten or more times. CDR3 region: CASSQAGGYTF. The DNA for the CDR3 is TGCGCCAGCAGCCAAGCCGGTGGCTACACCTTC. The chain employs TRBV4-1 and TRBJ1-2; D is undetermined. The CDR3 is 11 residues long. Trimming took 1 base from V and 7 from J, leaving 4 bases between them. Germline loops: CDR1 MGHRA, CDR2 YSYEKL.

The sample holds many counts of this clonotype. The DNA for the CDR3 is TGTGCCAGCAGATCAACCAGGGCAGGGGGCTATGGCTACACCTTC. This codes for CASRSTRAGGYGYTF. The chain is built from TRBV11-2 and TRBJ1-2; TRBD1 agrees at 7 bases. V dropped 6 bases and J dropped 4; count of bases not matched to a gene: 11. The length of the CDR3 is 15 residues. From germline, CDR1 is SGHAT and CDR2 FQNNGV.

The chain employs TRBV7-9 and TRBJ2-2, with a tentative D call TRBD1 (6 bases). Trimming left V 5 bases short and J 0 bases short, with 10 bases between. Germline-derived CDR1 and CDR2 are SEHNR and FQNEAQ (reference sequence). The CDR3 contains 15 residues. The CDR3 nucleotides are TGTGCCAGCAGCCGACAGGAGACGAACACCGGGGAGCTGTTTTTT. Translated: CASSRQETNTGELFF.

Concerning this clonotype: An end of the junction differs from the germline gene, which may be a read error. The gene calls are TRBV3-1 and TRBJ1-2; D is possibly TRBD1 (6 bases). This CDR3 is 15 amino acids long. Germline CDR1 LGHDT, CDR2 YNNKEL (reference sequence). The CDR3, as DNA: TGTGCCAGCAGCCACCTCGATCGGGGGGCCTATGGCTGCACCTTC. It is translated as CASSHLDRGAYGCTF.

The CDR3 DNA sequence: TGTGCCAGCAGTGTGGGGCGAACAGCAGATACGCAGTATTTT. Translated: CASSVGRTADTQYF. The chain is built from TRBV2 and TRBJ2-3; a weak D match, TRBD1 (5 bases). Germline V lookup: CDR1 SNHLY, CDR2 FYNNEI. V lost 4 bases, J lost 4 bases, and 12 bases lay in between. The CDR3 is 14 residues long.

This clonotype was observed at least ten times. The rearrangement uses TRBV9 and TRBJ1-3; 7 bases map to TRBD1. Germline loops: CDR1 SGDLS, CDR2 YYNGEE. V lost 1 base to trimming and J lost 4 bases; unmatched junction nucleotides: 5. The CDR3 covers 15 residues. DNA of the CDR3: TGTGCCAGCAGCGTATCGACAGGGCCCGGAAACACCATATATTTT. As protein: CASSVSTGPGNTIYF. The full variable domain, completed using reference TRBV9 and TRBJ1-3, is DSGVTQTPKHLITATGQRVTLRCSPRSGDLSVYWYQQSLDQGLQFLIQYYNGEERAKGNILERFSAQQFPDLHSELNLSSLELGDSALYFCASSVSTGPGNTIYFGEGSWLTVV.

V and J are TRBV10-2 and TRBJ2-5; perhaps TRBD2 as D (5 bases). This CDR3 comprises 13 residues. The V end lost 4 bases, the J end lost 11 bases, and 17 bases lay between the germline ends. Germline CDR1 WSHSY, CDR2 SAAADI. CDR3 sequence reads: CASSGRRAEEQYF. CDR3 DNA sequence: TGCGCCAGCAGTGGCCGAAGGGCGGAGGAGCAGTACTTC.

V usage is TRBV9 and J usage is TRBJ2-2, with 9 bases lining up with TRBD2. This CDR3 has 16 amino acids. V lost 4 bases and J lost 12; bases outside the gene matches: 16. Germline V CDR1 and CDR2: SGDLS, YYNGEE. The CDR3: CASSPKKGSAGGKLFF. The CDR3, as DNA: TGTGCCAGCAGCCCGAAAAAGGGCTCAGCGGGGGGTAAGCTGTTTTTT.

As to this clonotype: A read error may account for a junction end that differs from germline. The chain combines TRBV2 with TRBJ2-1, with 8 bases matching TRBD1. CDR1 and CDR2 from the germline V gene are SNHLY and FYNNEI. The CDR3 extends over 13 amino acids. The CDR3 loop reads CDSSLQGEDVQFF. The CDR3 DNA reads as TGTGACAGCAGCTTACAGGGGGAGGATGTGCAGTTCTTC.

This chain uses TRBV11-2 with TRBJ2-7; the match to TRBD1 covers 8 bases. The V and J ends lost 5 bases and 7 bases, in that order; junction bases with no gene match: 7. Germline V CDR1 and CDR2: SGHAT, FQNNGV. The CDR3 is 13 residues long. The CDR3 DNA follows: TGTGCCAGCAGCGGGAGTCGGGACAGGGAGCAGTACTTC. Its protein product is CASSGSRDREQYF.

With regard to this clonotype: One junction end disagrees with the germline gene, perhaps due to a read error. The gene calls are TRBV11-1 and TRBJ1-1; perhaps TRBD1 as D (6 bases). CDR1 is SGHAT, CDR2 FQDESV, per germline (reference sequence). The CDR3 is made up of 14 amino acids. The CDR3, as DNA: TGCGCCAGCAGCACCGAACAGGGGAACACTGAAGCTTTCTTT. It translates to CASSTEQGNTEAFF. The full variable domain, completed using reference TRBV11-1 and TRBJ1-1, is EAEVAQSPRYKITEKSQAVAFWCDPISGHATLYWYRQILGQGPELLVQFQDESVVDDSQLPKDRFSAERLKGVDSTLKIQPAELGDSAMYLCASSTEQGNTEAFFGQGTRLTVV.

Notes on this clonotype: The limits of the CDR3 on the DNA are not certain, so only TCRdb's listed CDR3 is given. This chain connects TRBV7-9 to TRBJ1-2. Germline CDR1 and CDR2: SEHNR and FQNEAQ (reference sequence). The CDR3 region is 15 residues in length, termini included. The CDR3 is CASSTAYDEQFFGTF.

About this clonotype itself: Germline and junction disagree at one end, which may indicate a read error. The chain is built from TRBV5-1 and TRBJ2-1, with D tentatively TRBD1 or TRBD2 (5 bases each). Per the germline V gene, CDR1 is SGHRS and CDR2 is YFSETQ. This CDR3 contains 12 residues. The CDR3 region has the DNA TGTGCCAGCAGCCTAGCAGGGCGTGAGGAGTTCTTC. Its translation: CASSLAGREEFF.

Comment on this clonotype: Mismatch with germline at one junction end may stem from a read error. The V gene is TRBV5-1, the J gene TRBJ2-1, with 13 bases aligning to TRBD2. The length of the CDR3 is 22 residues. Germline CDR1 SGHRS, CDR2 YFSETQ. The CDR3 reads CDSSFYIGSAREGTSGDNEQFF. The CDR3 bases are TGCGACAGCAGCTTCTACATCGGCAGTGCTAGAGAGGGGACTAGCGGGGACAATGAGCAGTTCTTC.

The rearrangement links TRBV10-1 to TRBJ2-7, with D perhaps matching TRBD1 (6 bases). Trimming removed 3 bases at V and 3 bases at J, with 18 bases between. This CDR3 spans 16 amino acids. CDR1 and CDR2 from the germline V gene are WNHNN and SYGVQD (reference sequence). The CDR3 DNA sequence: TGCGCCAGCAGTGAAGGGGCTGGCAGGGGATACTACGAGCAGTACTTC. It translates to CASSEGAGRGYYEQYF.

The V and J genes are TRBV10-2 and TRBJ2-7; D is undetermined. The germline V gene has CDR1 WSHSY and CDR2 SAAADI. The CDR3 length is 13 residues. V was cut by 7 bases and J by 12 bases, with 22 bases left in between. CDR3 sequence reads: CASKATEPAERYF. In DNA form, the CDR3 reads TGCGCCAGCAAGGCAACAGAACCGGCCGAGAGGTACTTC.

The genes are TRBV5-1 and TRBJ1-6; the D is unclear. This CDR3 is 12 amino acids long. CDR1 and CDR2 (germline): SGHRS, YFSETQ. V shed 4 bases and J shed 17 bases, with 16 bases lying between them. The CDR3 region is CASSQIGRAFHF. CDR3 sequence (DNA): TGCGCCAGCAGCCAGATCGGAAGAGCGTTCCACTTT. The whole variable domain, filled in from reference TRBV5-1 and TRBJ1-6, reads KAGVTQTPRYLIKTRGQQVTLSCSPISGHRSVSWYQQTPGQGLQFLFEYFSETQRNKGNFPGRFSGRQFSNSRSEMNVSTLELGDSALYLCASSQIGRAFHFGNGTRLTVT.

In its sample, this clonotype was seen many times. J is TRBJ2-3 and V is TRBV12-3 or TRBV12-4, with D tentatively TRBD1 or TRBD2 (5 bases each). Trimming took off 5 bases at V and 3 bases at J, with 18 bases between the two ends. The length of the CDR3 is 16 residues. CDR3 loop: CASSRQSDGETDTQYF. The CDR3 nucleotides are TGTGCCAGCAGTCGACAGTCAGACGGGGAAACAGATACGCAGTATTTT.

The table lists this clonotype with a count of one. The V gene is TRBV7-7, the J gene TRBJ1-5; D possibly corresponds to TRBD1 (5 bases). Per germline, CDR1 SSHAT and CDR2 FNYEAQ (reference sequence). The CDR3 is 15 amino acids. V was trimmed by 1 base and J by 16 bases, leaving 23 bases between them. CDR3 residues: CASSLDRDGKSAPHF. The CDR3 nucleotides are TGTGCCAGCAGCTTAGATAGGGACGGGAAATCAGCCCCACATTTT. Using reference TRBV7-7 and TRBJ1-5 for the parts outside the CDR3, the full variable domain is GAGVSQSPRYKVTKRGQDVTLRCDPISSHATLYWYQQALGQGPEFLTYFNYEAQPDKSGLPSDRFSAERPEGSISTLTIQRTEQRDSAMYRCASSLDRDGKSAPHFGDGTRLSIL.

This clonotype was seen ten or more times. The chain uses TRBV6-6 and TRBJ1-1; no definite D call. CDR1 is MNHNY, CDR2 SVGAGI, per germline (reference sequence). The CDR3 spans 14 residues. Trimming cost V 5 bases and J 8 bases, with 18 bases left between them. The CDR3 reads CASSASFDGREAFF. The CDR3 bases are TGTGCCAGCAGTGCTTCTTTTGACGGACGAGAAGCTTTCTTT.

This clonotype has a single count. The J gene is TRBJ2-6, the V gene TRBV9; 9 bases line up with TRBD2. The germline V gene has CDR1 SGDLS and CDR2 YYNGEE. Trimming removed 9 bases from V and 11 bases from J; junction bases left unmatched: 21. The CDR3 loop spans 17 amino acids. CDR3 amino acids: CAISEWAAGGGQDVLTF. The CDR3 DNA reads TGTGCCATCAGTGAGTGGGCCGCGGGGGGGGGGCAAGACGTCCTGACTTTC.

V is TRBV30 and J is TRBJ1-3, with D perhaps TRBD1 (6 bases). V was cut by 3 bases and J by 7 bases, with 13 bases left in between. CDR1 GTSNPN and CDR2 SVGIG come from the germline V gene (reference sequence). This CDR3 contains 13 residues. CDR3 sequence (DNA): TGTGCCTGGAGGTGGTGGGGGCGGAACACCATATATTTT. It is translated as CAWRWWGRNTIYF.

The sample holds many counts of this clonotype. This chain joins TRBV4-3 and TRBJ2-5; TRBD1 might be the D (5 bases). There are 18 residues in the CDR3. The germline V and J ends were trimmed by 1 base and 2 bases, with 20 bases remaining between them. The germline V gene encodes CDR1 LGHNA and CDR2 YSLEER. This CDR3 is CASSQVVGQGSLQETQYF. DNA for the CDR3: TGCGCCAGCAGCCAAGTCGTAGGGCAGGGATCTCTACAAGAGACCCAGTACTTC.

The J gene is TRBJ1-2, the V gene TRBV11-2; weak D call: TRBD1 (5 bases). V was cut by 2 bases and J by 11 bases, with 18 bases left in between. The CDR3 has 14 residues. Germline V lookup: CDR1 SGHAT, CDR2 FQNNGV. For the CDR3, the DNA is TGTGCCAGCAGCTTAATTGGGGCAGCAGGGATTTACACCTTC. This translates into CASSLIGAAGIYTF.

The chain is built from TRBV19 and TRBJ2-1; TRBD2 might be the D (6 bases). Between the trimmed V and J ends, which lost 4 bases and 8 bases, there was a span of 21 bases. The CDR3 is 16 residues long. Germline V lookup: CDR1 LNHDA, CDR2 SQIVND (reference sequence). DNA for the CDR3: TGTGCCAGTAGTACCCCAGGTGGAGGGAGGTTGGATGAGCAGTTCTTC. Its protein product is CASSTPGGGRLDEQFF.

The chain has TRBV15 and TRBJ1-2; a possible D gene is TRBD1 (5 bases). Germline values: CDR1 LNHNV, CDR2 YYDKDF (reference sequence). The V and J ends lost 4 bases and 4 bases respectively, with 13 bases between them. This CDR3 region has 14 residues. The CDR3 DNA reads as TGTGCCACCAGCAATCCAGGGATGAGCTATGGCTACACCTTC. As protein: CATSNPGMSYGYTF. The full variable domain, completed using reference TRBV15 and TRBJ1-2, is DAMVIQNPRYQVTQFGKPVTLSCSQTLNHNVMYWYQQKSSQAPKLLFHYYDKDFNNEADTPDNFQSRRPNTSFCFLDIRSPGLGDTAMYLCATSNPGMSYGYTFGSGTRLTVV.

As regards this clonotype: Since no conserved phenylalanine or tryptophan closes the CDR3, a read error is the likely cause. V and J are TRBV7-9 and TRBJ2-1; maybe TRBD1 (5 bases). The better agreement between TRBJ2-7 and the DNA end casts doubt on the J call. Germline CDR1 is SEHNR and CDR2 is FQNEAQ (reference sequence). This CDR3 spans 11 amino acids. The CDR3 DNA sequence: TGTGCCAGCAGCTCGTCCACAGGGCAGTACCTT. Its translation: CASSSSTGQYL.

This clonotype has a count of ten or more. V usage is TRBV4-1 and J usage is TRBJ2-3; 9 bases map to TRBD2. Per germline, CDR1 MGHRA and CDR2 YSYEKL. The junction had 11 bases not matched to a gene; V was cut back by 5 bases and J by 5 bases. This CDR3 comprises 16 residues. This CDR3 reads CASSGSTSGRIDTQYF. The DNA of the CDR3 is TGCGCCAGCAGCGGATCGACTAGCGGTCGCATAGATACGCAGTATTTT.

This clonotype was observed many times. This chain connects TRBV9 to TRBJ1-2; tentative D call: TRBD1 (5 bases). V lost 2 bases, J lost 4 bases, and 12 bases lay in between. Germline V gene lookup returns CDR1 SGDLS and CDR2 YYNGEE. The CDR3 covers 14 residues. The CDR3 region is CASSVYDSSYGYTF. CDR3 sequence (DNA): TGTGCCAGCAGCGTGTACGACAGCAGCTATGGCTACACCTTC. Full variable domain (outside the CDR3, taken from reference TRBV9 and TRBJ1-2): DSGVTQTPKHLITATGQRVTLRCSPRSGDLSVYWYQQSLDQGLQFLIQYYNGEERAKGNILERFSAQQFPDLHSELNLSSLELGDSALYFCASSVYDSSYGYTFGSGTRLTVV.

J is TRBJ1-5 and V is TRBV6-2 or TRBV6-3; no definite D call. The length of the CDR3 is 12 residues. V was clipped by 4 bases and J by 3 bases, with 4 bases between them. Germline assignment: CDR1 MNHEY and CDR2 SVGEGT. CDR3 in amino acids: CASSLANQPQHF. CDR3 DNA sequence: TGTGCCAGCAGTTTGGCCAATCAGCCCCAGCATTTT.